Listed below are T cell receptor beta chains from one sample, sequenced in a study of blood T cell repertoires in COVID-19. Measured with immunoSEQ multiplex PCR; TCRdb has only the in-frame clones, and not every one. This table holds a few hundred thousand clones, 75% to 90% found once. The sequencing input was peripheral blood. These receptors were obtained from a woman between 18 and 29 years old with acute or convalescent COVID-19. Each CDR3 is given with its conserved first and last residue. Each record gives: D gene, J gene, clone size, V gene, CDR3 protein, CDR3 DNA. The D gene is left open where the match is weak. Size is omitted from some rows. Given values are once, few, many or a class for expanded clones.

NA,TRBJ2-1,NA,TRBV18,CASSPSDLRYNEQFF,TGTGCCAGCTCACCCTCTGATCTACGCTACAATGAGCAGTTCTTC
TRBD1,TRBJ1-3,NA,TRBV10-2,CASSIPDRDPAVLSGNTIYF,TGCGCCAGCAGTATTCCGGACAGGGATCCGGCAGTGCTCTCTGGAAACACCATATATTTT
NA,TRBJ1-2,NA,TRBV28,CASSLEGDGYGYTF,TGTGCCAGCAGTTTAGAGGGAGACGGCTATGGCTACACCTTC
TRBD2,TRBJ2-1,NA,TRBV18,CASSPGTSGSNEQFF,TGTGCCAGCTCACCAGGGACTAGCGGGAGTAATGAGCAGTTCTTC
TRBD2,TRBJ2-3,NA,TRBV9,CASSYTAGGTDTQYF,TGTGCCAGCAGCTATACTGCGGGGGGCACAGATACGCAGTATTTT
TRBD1,TRBJ2-2,NA,TRBV11-2,CASSFEMTGYAGELFF,TGTGCCAGCAGCTTCGAAATGACAGGGTACGCCGGGGAGCTGTTTTTT
NA,TRBJ2-1,NA,TRBV4-1,CASSQVVGSYNEQFF,TGCGCCAGCAGCCAAGTGGTCGGGAGCTACAATGAGCAGTTCTTC
NA,TRBJ1-5,few,TRBV29-1,CSVEDGSDQPQHF,TGCAGCGTTGAAGATGGTTCGGATCAGCCCCAGCATTTT
NA,TRBJ2-1,NA,TRBV4-1,CASSQEVPGSYNEQFF,TGCGCCAGCAGCCAAGAAGTTCCGGGCTCCTACAATGAGCAGTTCTTC
TRBD2,TRBJ2-1,NA,TRBV5-1,CASSHRLAGGGYNEQFF,TGCGCCAGCAGCCACCGACTAGCGGGAGGTGGTTACAATGAGCAGTTCTTC
NA,TRBJ2-7,NA,TRBV25-1,CASSESRGYEQYF,TGTGCCAGCAGTGAATCCAGGGGCTACGAGCAGTACTTC
TRBD2,TRBJ2-3,once,TRBV7-8,CASSLDGGGTDTQYF,TGTGCCAGCAGCTTAGACGGCGGGGGGACAGATACGCAGTATTTT
NA,TRBJ1-1,NA,TRBV18,CASSPLSRLNTEAFF,TGTGCCAGCTCACCACTTTCCCGGTTGAACACTGAAGCTTTCTTT
TRBD2,TRBJ2-7,NA,TRBV28,CASSFPGLAGDEQYF,TGTGCCAGCAGTTTCCCGGGACTAGCGGGAGACGAGCAGTACTTC
NA,TRBJ1-4,NA,TRBV6-5,CASSSDSSTNEKLFF,TGTGCCAGCAGTAGTGACAGTTCAACTAATGAAAAACTGTTTTTT
NA,TRBJ2-5,NA,TRBV29-1,CSGRVQETQYF,TGCAGCGGCAGGGTCCAAGAGACCCAGTACTTC
TRBD2,TRBJ2-2,NA,TRBV4-2,CASSQGLAGPKPNTGELFF,TGTGCCAGCAGCCAAGGACTAGCGGGCCCGAAACCGAACACCGGGGAGCTGTTTTTT
NA,TRBJ2-2,NA,TRBV5-1,CASSSSGLSGELFF,TGCGCCAGCAGCAGCAGCGGGTTGTCCGGGGAGCTGTTTTTT
TRBD1,TRBJ2-3,NA,TRBV30,CAWSAGTGETDTQYF,TGTGCCTGGAGCGCCGGGACAGGGGAAACAGATACGCAGTATTTT
TRBD2,TRBJ2-3,NA,TRBV27,CASSFTSGRLTDTQYF,TGTGCCAGCAGTTTTACTAGCGGGAGACTTACAGATACGCAGTATTTT